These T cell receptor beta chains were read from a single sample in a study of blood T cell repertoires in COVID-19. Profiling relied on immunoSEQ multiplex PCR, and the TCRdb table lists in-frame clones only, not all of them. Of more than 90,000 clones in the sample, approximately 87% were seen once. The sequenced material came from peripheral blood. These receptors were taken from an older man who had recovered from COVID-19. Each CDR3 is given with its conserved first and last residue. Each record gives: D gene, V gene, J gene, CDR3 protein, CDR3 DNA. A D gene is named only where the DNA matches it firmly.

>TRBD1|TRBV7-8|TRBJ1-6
CASSLVDRAGSPLHF
TGTGCCAGCAGCTTAGTCGACAGGGCCGGCTCACCCCTCCACTTT
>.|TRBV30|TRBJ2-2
CAWSKQGSTGELFF
TGTGCCTGGAGTAAACAGGGTAGCACCGGGGAGCTGTTTTTT
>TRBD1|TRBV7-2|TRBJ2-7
CASSLGTGTVSYEQYF
TGTGCCAGCAGCTTAGGTACCGGGACAGTATCCTACGAGCAGTACTTC
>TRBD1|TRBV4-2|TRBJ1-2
CASSQEWDSYGYTF
TGTGCCAGCAGCCAAGAGTGGGACAGCTATGGCTACACCTTC
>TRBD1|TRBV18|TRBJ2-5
CASSPGSGQGGETQYF
TGTGCCAGCTCACCAGGTTCCGGACAGGGGGGGGAGACCCAGTACTTC
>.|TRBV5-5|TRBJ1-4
CASSLEGVGTNEKLFF
TGTGCCAGCAGCTTGGAGGGGGTGGGGACTAATGAAAAACTGTTTTTT
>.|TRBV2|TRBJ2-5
CASKIQAGKETQYF
TGTGCCAGCAAAATCCAGGCAGGGAAAGAGACCCAGTACTTC
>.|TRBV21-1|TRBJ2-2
CASSKVGGGLNTGELFF
TGTGCCAGCAGCAAAGTAGGCGGGGGCTTAAACACCGGGGAGCTGTTTTTT
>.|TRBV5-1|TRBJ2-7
CASSFRPGTTYEQYF
TGCGCCAGCAGCTTCCGACCGGGTACAACATACGAGCAGTACTTC
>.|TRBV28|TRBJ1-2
CASSLRGYGYTF
TGTGCCAGCAGTTTGCGGGGCTATGGCTACACCTTC
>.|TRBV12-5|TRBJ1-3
CASGLDPPAGNTIYF
TGTGCTAGTGGTTTGGATCCGCCGGCTGGAAACACCATATATTTT
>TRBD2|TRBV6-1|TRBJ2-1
CASSVLAGARDNEQFF
TGTGCCAGCAGTGTGTTAGCGGGAGCGCGAGACAATGAGCAGTTCTTC
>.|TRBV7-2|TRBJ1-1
CASSPRLLGGEAFF
TGTGCCAGCAGCCCTCGCCTCCTGGGGGGTGAAGCTTTCTTT
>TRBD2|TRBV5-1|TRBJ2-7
CASSGLAFPYEQYF
TGCGCCAGCAGCGGACTAGCGTTCCCCTACGAGCAGTACTTC
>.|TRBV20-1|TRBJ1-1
CSARVTLEAFF
TGCAGTGCTAGAGTGACACTCGAAGCTTTCTTT
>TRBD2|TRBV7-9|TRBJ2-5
CASSQIAGGPETQYF
TGTGCCAGCAGCCAAATAGCGGGAGGGCCGGAGACCCAGTACTTC
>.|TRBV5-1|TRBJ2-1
CASSSASGAYNEQFF
TGCGCCAGCAGCAGCGCTTCAGGGGCGTACAATGAGCAGTTCTTC
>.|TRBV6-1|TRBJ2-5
CASSEGWARETQYF
TGTGCCAGCAGTGAAGGGTGGGCTCGAGAGACCCAGTACTTC